Listed below are T cell receptor beta chains from one sample, sequenced in a study of OX40 agonist ivuxolimab in advanced cancers. The protocol was immunoSEQ multiplex PCR, while the TCRdb copy is restricted to in-frame clones and leaves out a portion. Of some 50,000 clones listed, about 79% were seen once; the top ten hold about 1.8%. The specimen comprised CD4+ or CD8+ T cells sorted from blood, sampled in a trial of the OX40 agonist ivuxolimab. The receptors here all came from an adult with an advanced solid tumor such as melanoma, head and neck, liver or kidney cancer. CDR3s leave out the opening cysteine and the closing phenylalanine or tryptophan.

>TRBJ2-3|TRBV4-1
ASSLGGWGTDTQY
>TRBJ2-7|TRBV11-2
ASSLAGQGSYEQY
>TRBJ2-5|TRBV2
ASSAQGLRNQETQY
>TRBJ1-1|TRBV11-3
ASNLKTPRTMNTEAF
>TRBJ1-1|TRBV30
AWRLTGVLNTEAF
>TRBJ2-5|TRBV5-1
ASSSLPLGVGETQY
>TRBJ1-1|TRBV29-1
SVAVGRGLTEAF
>TRBJ2-1|TRBV6-6
ASSAGPITYNEQF
>TRBJ1-5|TRBV19
ASTTGGQPQH
>TRBJ1-1|TRBV10-3
ASTSDRTTEAF
>TRBJ2-7|TRBV11-1
ASSLVGQTSYEQY
>TRBJ2-3|TRBV19
ASRLASSTDTQY
>TRBJ2-2|TRBV7-2
ASSLIQAITGELF
>TRBJ1-2|TRBV19
ASTMTMGLGGYT
>TRBJ2-3|TRBV30
AWAPAGIPSTDTQY
>TRBJ2-1|TRBV12-5
ASGVLGGMGQF
>TRBJ2-3|TRBV30
AWTRPGLAGSTDTQY
>TRBJ1-4|TRBV7-2
ASSSSLGSATNEKLF
>TRBJ1-1|TRBV11-1
ASSFRFGTEAF
>TRBJ2-5|TRBV11-2
ASSSVRGGQTQY
>TRBJ1-3|TRBV5-1
ASSLSGVEGNTIY
>TRBJ1-1|TRBV29-1
SVANIEAF
>TRBJ2-5|TRBV2
ASMGGGSETQY
>TRBJ2-1|TRBV7-9
ASSLPHNVDEQF
>TRBJ2-1|TRBV10-1
ASRGSGSSYNEQF
>TRBJ2-2|TRBV11-2
ASSLRQQNTGELF
>TRBJ1-6|TRBV30
ASPGQGGSPLH
>TRBJ2-5|TRBV15
ATSPTSAAQETQY
>TRBJ2-5|TRBV12-1
ASSFFLAGGQGGETQY
>TRBJ2-7|TRBV11-2
ASSLSAYEQY
>TRBJ2-7|TRBV2
ASSAGHYEQY
>TRBJ2-1|TRBV7-8
ASSLAPGNWNEQF
>TRBJ1-1|TRBV6-6
ASSYPIAGNTEAF
>TRBJ2-3|TRBV9
ASSVDRVPDTQY
>TRBJ2-3|TRBV7-2
ASSLLLVTDTQY
>TRBJ2-1|TRBV19
ASSTYRPPHNEQF
>TRBJ2-6|TRBV6-6
ASSENRDTGANVLT
>TRBJ2-5|TRBV5-6
ASSLAVGGGRPETQY
>TRBJ2-3|TRBV5-5
ASTHSPGRTDTQY
>TRBJ1-1|TRBV7-9
ASSLGGKRNTEAF
>TRBJ2-5|TRBV5-1
ASSLTLAGQETQY
>TRBJ1-6|TRBV7-9
ASSLVQGSSPLH
>TRBJ2-1|TRBV19
ASKEDRASNEQF
>TRBJ2-2|TRBV11-2
ASSLVISGAGELF
>TRBJ2-7|TRBV5-1
ASSLDLAAISYEQY
>TRBJ1-4|TRBV19
ASSILGQGSEKLF
>TRBJ1-2|TRBV19
ASSSPLERGYT
>TRBJ2-2|TRBV7-3
ASTLGGNTGELF
>TRBJ1-2|TRBV27
ASSSRTGGGLNYGYT
>TRBJ1-1|TRBV11-1
ASSLIRVGTEAF
>TRBJ1-4|TRBV5-1
ASSLEGRSHATNEKLF